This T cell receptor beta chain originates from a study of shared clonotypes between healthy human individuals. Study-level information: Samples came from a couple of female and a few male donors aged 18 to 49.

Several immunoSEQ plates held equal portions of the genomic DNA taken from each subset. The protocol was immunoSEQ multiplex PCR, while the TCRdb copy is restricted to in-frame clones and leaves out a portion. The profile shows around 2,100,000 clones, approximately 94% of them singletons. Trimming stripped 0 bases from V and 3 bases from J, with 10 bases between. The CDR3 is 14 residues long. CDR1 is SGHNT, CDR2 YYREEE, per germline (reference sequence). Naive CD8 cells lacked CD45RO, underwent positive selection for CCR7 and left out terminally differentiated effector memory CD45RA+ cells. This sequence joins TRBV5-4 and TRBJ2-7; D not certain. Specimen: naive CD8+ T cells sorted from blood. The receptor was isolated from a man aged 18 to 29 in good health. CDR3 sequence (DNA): TGTGCCAGCAGCTTGGCGGCGAATATCTACGAGCAGTACTTC. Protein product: CASSLAANIYEQYF.